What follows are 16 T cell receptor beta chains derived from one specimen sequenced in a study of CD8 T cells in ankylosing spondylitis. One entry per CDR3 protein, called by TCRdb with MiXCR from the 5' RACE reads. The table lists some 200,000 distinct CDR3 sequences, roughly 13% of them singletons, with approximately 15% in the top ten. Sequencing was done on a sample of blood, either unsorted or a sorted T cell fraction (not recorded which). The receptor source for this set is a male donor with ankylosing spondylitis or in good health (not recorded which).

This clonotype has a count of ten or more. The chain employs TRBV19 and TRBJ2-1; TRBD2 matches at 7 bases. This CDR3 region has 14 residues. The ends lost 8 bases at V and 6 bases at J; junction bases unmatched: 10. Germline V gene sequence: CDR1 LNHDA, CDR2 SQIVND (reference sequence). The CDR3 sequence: CASFSAGVPNEQFF. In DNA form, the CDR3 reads TGTGCCAGTTTTTCGGCGGGAGTTCCCAATGAGCAGTTCTTC.

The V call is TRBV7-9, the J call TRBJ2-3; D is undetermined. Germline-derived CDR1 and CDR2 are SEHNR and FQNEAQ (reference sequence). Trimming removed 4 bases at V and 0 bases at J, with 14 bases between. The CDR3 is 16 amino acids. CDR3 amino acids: CASSYADDISTDTQYF. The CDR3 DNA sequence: TGTGCCAGCAGCTACGCCGACGATATTAGCACAGATACGCAGTATTTT.

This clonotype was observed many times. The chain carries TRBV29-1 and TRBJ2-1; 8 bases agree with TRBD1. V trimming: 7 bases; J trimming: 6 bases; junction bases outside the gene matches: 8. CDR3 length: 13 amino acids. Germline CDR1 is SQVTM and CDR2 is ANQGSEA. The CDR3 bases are TGCAGCGAAGTCAGGGGGCTAGGCAATGAGCAGTTCTTC. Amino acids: CSEVRGLGNEQFF.

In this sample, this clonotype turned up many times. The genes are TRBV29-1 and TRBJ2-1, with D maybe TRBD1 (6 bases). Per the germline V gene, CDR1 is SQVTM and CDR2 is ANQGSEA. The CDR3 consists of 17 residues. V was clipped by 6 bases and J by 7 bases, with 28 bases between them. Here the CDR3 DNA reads TGCAGCGTGACTCACTCAGAGACGGGACAAGGTTTGAATGAGCAGTTCTTC. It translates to CSVTHSETGQGLNEQFF.

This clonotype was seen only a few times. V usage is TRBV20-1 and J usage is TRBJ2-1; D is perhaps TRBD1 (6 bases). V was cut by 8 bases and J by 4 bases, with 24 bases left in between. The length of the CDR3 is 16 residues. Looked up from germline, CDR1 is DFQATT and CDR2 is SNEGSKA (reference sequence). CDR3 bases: TGCAGTACCCCTTCCCCGATCGGGACAACTTACAATGAGCAGTTCTTC. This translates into CSTPSPIGTTYNEQFF.

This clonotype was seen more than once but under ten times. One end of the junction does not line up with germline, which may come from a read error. The CDR3 spells CSARGGTSGVYEQYF. In DNA, the CDR3 is TGCAGTGCGAGAGGGGGGACTAGCGGAGTCTACGAGCAGTACTTC. The chain couples TRBV20-1 to TRBJ2-7; TRBD2 matches at 11 bases. The CDR3 is 15 amino acids. Germline loops: CDR1 DFQATT, CDR2 SNEGSKA (reference sequence).

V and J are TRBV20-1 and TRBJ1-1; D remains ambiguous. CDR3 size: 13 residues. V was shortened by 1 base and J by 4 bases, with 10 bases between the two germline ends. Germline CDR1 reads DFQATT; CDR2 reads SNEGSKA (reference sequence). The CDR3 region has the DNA TGCAGTGCTAGAGTGGTGGGTTCCACTGAAGCTTTCTTT. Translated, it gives CSARVVGSTEAFF.

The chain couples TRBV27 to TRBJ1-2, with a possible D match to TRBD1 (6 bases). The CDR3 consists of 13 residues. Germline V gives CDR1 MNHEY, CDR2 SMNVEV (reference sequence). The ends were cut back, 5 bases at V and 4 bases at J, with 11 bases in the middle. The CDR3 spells CASSVQTGYGYTF. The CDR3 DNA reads TGTGCCAGCAGTGTGCAGACAGGCTATGGCTACACCTTC.

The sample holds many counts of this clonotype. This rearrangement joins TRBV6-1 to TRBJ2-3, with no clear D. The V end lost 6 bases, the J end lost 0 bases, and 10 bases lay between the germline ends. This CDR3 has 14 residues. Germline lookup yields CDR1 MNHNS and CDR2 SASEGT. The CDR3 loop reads CASSLRASTDTQYF. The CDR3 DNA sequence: TGTGCCAGCAGCCTTCGGGCTAGCACAGATACGCAGTATTTT.

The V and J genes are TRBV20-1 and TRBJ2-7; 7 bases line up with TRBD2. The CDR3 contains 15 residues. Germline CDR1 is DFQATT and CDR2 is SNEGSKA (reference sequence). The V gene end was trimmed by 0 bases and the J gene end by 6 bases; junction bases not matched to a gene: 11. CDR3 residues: CSARDRGGSLGEQYF. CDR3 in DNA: TGCAGTGCTAGAGATCGGGGCGGGAGTCTCGGCGAGCAGTACTTC.

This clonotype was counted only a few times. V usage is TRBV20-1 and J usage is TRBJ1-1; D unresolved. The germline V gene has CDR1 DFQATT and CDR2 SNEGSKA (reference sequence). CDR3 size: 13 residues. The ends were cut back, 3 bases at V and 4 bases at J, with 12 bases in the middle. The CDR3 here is CSASDTIGTEAFF. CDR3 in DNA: TGCAGTGCTAGTGATACAATAGGCACTGAAGCTTTCTTT.

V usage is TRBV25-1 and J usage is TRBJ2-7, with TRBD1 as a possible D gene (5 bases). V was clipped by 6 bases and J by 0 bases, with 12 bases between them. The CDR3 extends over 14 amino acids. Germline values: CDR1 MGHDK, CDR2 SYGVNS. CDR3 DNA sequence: TGTGCCAGCAGCGTGACAGTGAGCTCCTACGAGCAGTACTTC. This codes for CASSVTVSSYEQYF.

CDR3 amino acids: CASSRPQETQYF. CDR3 coding DNA: TGCGCCAGCAGTCGACCGCAAGAGACCCAGTACTTC. The J gene is TRBJ2-5, the V gene TRBV4-1, with unresolved D. The CDR3 spans 12 residues. Trimming stripped 6 bases from V and 2 bases from J, with 7 bases between. Germline loops: CDR1 MGHRA, CDR2 YSYEKL.

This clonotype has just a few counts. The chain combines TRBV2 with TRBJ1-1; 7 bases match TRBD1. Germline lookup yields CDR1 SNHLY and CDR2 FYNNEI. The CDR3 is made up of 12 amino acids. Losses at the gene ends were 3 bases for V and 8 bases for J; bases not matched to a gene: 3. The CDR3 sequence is CASSDPGQEAFF. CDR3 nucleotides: TGTGCCAGCAGTGACCCGGGACAGGAAGCTTTCTTT.

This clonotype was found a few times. CDR3 coding DNA: TGTGCCAGTAGTATTGATCTGGGGACCTACGAGCAGTACTTC. Its protein product is CASSIDLGTYEQYF. The chain employs TRBV19 and TRBJ2-7; D is uncertain. The V gene lost 3 bases and the J gene lost 2 bases, with 11 bases spanning the gap. Germline CDR1 is LNHDA and CDR2 is SQIVND (reference sequence). CDR3 size: 14 residues.

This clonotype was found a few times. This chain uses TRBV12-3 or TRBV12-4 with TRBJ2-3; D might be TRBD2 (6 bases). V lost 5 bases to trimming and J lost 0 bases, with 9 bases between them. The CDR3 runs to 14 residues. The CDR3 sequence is CASSPTRSTDTQYF. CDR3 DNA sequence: TGTGCCAGCAGTCCGACTAGGAGCACAGATACGCAGTATTTT.